One T cell receptor beta chain is described in this entry. Its antigen remains unknown. The CDR3 totals 13 residues. V gave up 7 bases and J gave up 5 bases, with 14 bases separating them. Germline loops: CDR1 MNHEY, CDR2 SMNVEV (reference sequence). This record belongs to a study of Ad26.COV2.S vaccination and SARS-CoV-2 variants. The study, taken as a whole, reports: Reported post-vaccination CD8+ and CD4+ T cell responses to spike showed substantial breadth.

Sample treatment: about 20 received Ad26.COV2.S at low or high dose, single or two shots; roughly five received placebo; per-sample allocation not given. Specimen acquisition occurred on day 63 following the initial vaccine or placebo injection. Based in Boston, the donor was an adult of 18-55 years. Profiling relied on immunoSEQ multiplex PCR, and the TCRdb table lists in-frame clones only, not all of them. The table has hundreds of thousands of clones, roughly four fifths seen once; the top ten hold more than 7%. The receptor's source is a person aged 18 to 65 who received the Ad26.COV2.S COVID-19 vaccine or a placebo. V usage is TRBV27 and J usage is TRBJ1-1; no reliable D call. The sequenced sample was peripheral blood, obtained in a trial of Ad26.COV2.S vaccine versus placebo. For the CDR3, the DNA is TGTGCCAGCAAGGACGGGGAAAGGACTGAAGCTTTCTTT. Its translation: CASKDGERTEAFF.